This T cell receptor beta chain came from a study of post-analysis software for immune sequencing data. Study details: The cohort encompassed relapsing-remitting, secondary progressive and progressive-relapsing multiple sclerosis disease courses. Study-wide results and limits: Pronounced co-clustering by F measure was evident among identically batched samples. Patients showed TRBV5-6, TRBV5-1 and TRBV20-1 among roughly five TRBV segments more frequent than in controls.

Included in the TCR beta cDNA libraries were unique molecular identifiers. MiXCR was run by TCRdb on the PCR reads, yielding one entry per CDR3 protein. The sample has about 500,000 distinct CDR3 sequences, around 40% seen once. About this clonotype: The antigen is undetermined.

V was pared by 0 bases and J by 3 bases, with 4 bases of the junction left unmatched. CDR3 size: 14 residues. Germline CDR1 DFQATT, CDR2 SNEGSKA (reference sequence). Input material: blood. This receptor was taken from a girl aged 5 to 17 with multiple sclerosis. This rearrangement joins TRBV20-1 to TRBJ2-7; 8 nucleotides agree with TRBD1. Here the CDR3 DNA reads TGCAGTGCTAGAGATCCACAGGGGGGCTACGAGCAGTACTTC. It is translated as CSARDPQGGYEQYF.